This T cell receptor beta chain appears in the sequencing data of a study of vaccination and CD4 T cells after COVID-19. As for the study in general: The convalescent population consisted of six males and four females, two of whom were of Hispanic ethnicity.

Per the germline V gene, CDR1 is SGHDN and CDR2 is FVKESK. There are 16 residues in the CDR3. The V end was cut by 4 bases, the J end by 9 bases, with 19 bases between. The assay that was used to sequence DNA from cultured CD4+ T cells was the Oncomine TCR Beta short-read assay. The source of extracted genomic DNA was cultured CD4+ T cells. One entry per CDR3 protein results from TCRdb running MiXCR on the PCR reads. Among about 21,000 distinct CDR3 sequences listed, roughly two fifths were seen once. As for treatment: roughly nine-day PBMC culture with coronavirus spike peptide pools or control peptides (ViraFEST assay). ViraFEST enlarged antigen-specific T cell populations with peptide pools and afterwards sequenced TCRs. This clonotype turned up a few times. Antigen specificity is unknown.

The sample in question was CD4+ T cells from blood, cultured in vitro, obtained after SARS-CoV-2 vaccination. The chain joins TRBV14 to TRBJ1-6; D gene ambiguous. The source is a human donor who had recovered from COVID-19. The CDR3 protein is CASSPSGRRVISPLHF. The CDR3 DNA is TGTGCCAGCAGCCCCTCCGGGCGGAGAGTCATTTCACCCCTCCACTTT.